These 20 T cell receptor beta chains originate from one sample sequenced in a study of blood T cell repertoires in COVID-19. Assay used: immunoSEQ multiplex PCR; TCRdb lists only in-frame clones, some missing. The sample consists of tens of thousands of clones, approximately 84% of them appearing once. Material for sequencing was peripheral blood. The source of these receptors is a man aged 60 to 75 with acute or convalescent COVID-19.

The chain couples TRBV24-1 to TRBJ2-2; 9 nucleotides line up with TRBD1. Losses at the gene ends were 5 bases for V and 0 bases for J; bases not matched to a gene: 9. Per the germline V gene, CDR1 is KGHDR and CDR2 is SFDVKD. The CDR3 has 18 amino acids. The CDR3 coding sequence is TGTGCCACCAGTGGTCGTGGGGACAGGGAATCGAACACCGGGGAGCTGTTTTTT. Protein sequence: CATSGRGDRESNTGELFF.

The chain uses TRBV28 and TRBJ2-5; possibly TRBD2 for D (6 bases). The germline V gene encodes CDR1 MDHEN and CDR2 SYDVKM. CDR3 size: 12 residues. Trimming took 3 bases from V and 5 from J, leaving 7 bases between them. The CDR3 DNA sequence: TGTGCCAGCAGTTTTCGGGGGGAGACCCAGTACTTC. Translated, it gives CASSFRGETQYF.

V gene TRBV13 combines with J gene TRBJ2-7; D unclear. The CDR3 has 13 residues. Trimming stripped 1 base from V and 0 bases from J, with 4 bases between. Germline V gives CDR1 PRHDT, CDR2 FYEKMQ (reference sequence). CDR3 bases: TGTGCCAGCAGCTTAGCCTCCTCCTACGAGCAGTACTTC. Translation: CASSLASSYEQYF.

This chain links TRBV6-5 with TRBJ1-6; D not resolved. V was cut by 5 bases and J by 12 bases, with 14 bases left in between. The CDR3 spans 13 residues. Looked up from germline, CDR1 is MNHEY and CDR2 is SVGAGI. The chain's CDR3 is CASSTGPSGPLHF. DNA of the CDR3: TGTGCCAGCAGTACGGGTCCCTCCGGACCCCTCCACTTT.

This sequence joins TRBV7-6 and TRBJ2-4; possible D gene TRBD1, 5 bases. The CDR3 sequence is 17 residues long. The V end was cut by 2 bases, the J end by 1 base, with 15 bases between. The germline V gene has CDR1 SGHVS and CDR2 FNYEAQ. This CDR3 reads CASSLMAGLGAKNIQYF. The CDR3 DNA follows: TGTGCCAGCAGCTTAATGGCAGGGTTGGGGGCCAAAAACATTCAGTACTTC.

This clone came up once. The chain joins TRBV19 to TRBJ1-6; possibly TRBD1 for D (6 bases). CDR1 and CDR2 (germline): LNHDA, SQIVND (reference sequence). V lost 2 bases and J 7 bases, leaving 12 bases between the germline ends. CDR3 length: 15 residues. Here the CDR3 DNA reads TGTGCCAGTAGTATATGGCAGGGGCGAAATTCACCCCTCCACTTT. Its protein is CASSIWQGRNSPLHF.

This rearrangement joins TRBV14 to TRBJ1-2; 7 bases map to TRBD1. Losses at the gene ends were 3 bases for V and 2 bases for J; bases not matched to a gene: 3. CDR3 length: 14 amino acids. CDR1 SGHDN and CDR2 FVKESK come from the germline V gene. The CDR3 sequence is CASSQGQQNYGYTF. The CDR3 DNA is TGTGCCAGCAGCCAGGGACAGCAGAACTATGGCTACACCTTC.

The rearrangement uses TRBV4-2 and TRBJ2-3; TRBD1 matches 8 bases. The V and J ends lost 3 bases and 1 base, in that order; junction bases with no gene match: 9. Germline assignment: CDR1 LGHNA and CDR2 YNFKEQ. The CDR3 consists of 17 residues. CDR3 bases: TGTGCCAGCAGCCAGGGTAATGACAGGGGTGGCACAGATACGCAGTATTTT. This sequence encodes CASSQGNDRGGTDTQYF.

V is TRBV5-1 and J is TRBJ2-3; D is perhaps TRBD2 (6 bases). Germline CDR1 reads SGHRS; CDR2 reads YFSETQ. V was trimmed by 4 bases and J by 4 bases, leaving 10 bases between them. This CDR3 is 13 amino acids long. CDR3: CASSQGGADTQYF. The CDR3 nucleotides are TGCGCCAGCAGCCAAGGAGGGGCAGATACGCAGTATTTT.

The chain couples TRBV3-1 (or the pseudogene TRBV3-2) to TRBJ1-5; D may be TRBD1 (5 bases). The CDR3 consists of 16 residues. V was cut by 0 bases and J by 5 bases, with 14 bases left in between. Germline CDR1 reads LGHDT; CDR2 reads YNNKEL (reference sequence). CDR3 residues: CASSQDGQGKDQPQHF. CDR3 in DNA: TGTGCCAGCAGCCAAGATGGGCAGGGAAAAGATCAGCCCCAGCATTTT.

The rearrangement uses TRBV12-2 and TRBJ1-1. TRBV12-2 is classified as a pseudogene. The CDR3 length is 15 residues. The CDR3 reads CASRLTGRLGTEAFF. CDR3 sequence (DNA): TGTGCAAGTCGCTTAACGGGGAGGCTAGGGACTGAAGCTTTCTTT.

V is TRBV19 and J is TRBJ1-1; D remains ambiguous. The germline CDR1 and CDR2 sequences are LNHDA and SQIVND (reference sequence). Trimming stripped 4 bases from V and 4 bases from J, with 16 bases between. The CDR3 extends over 15 amino acids. CDR3 bases: TGTGCCAGTAGTAGCTACACGGGTTTAGGCACTGAAGCTTTCTTT. Residues: CASSSYTGLGTEAFF.

About this clone: Other nucleotide sequences from this sample produce the same CDR3. The chain carries TRBV15 and TRBJ1-5; no clear D. The CDR3 covers 16 residues. V was trimmed by 0 bases and J by 2 bases, leaving 11 bases between them. The V gene's germline CDR1 is LNHNV and CDR2 YYDKDF (reference sequence). CDR3: CATSRDVGQGNQPQHF. The CDR3 DNA reads TGTGCCACCAGCAGAGATGTTGGGCAGGGCAATCAGCCCCAGCATTTT.

The chain carries TRBV7-2 and TRBJ2-1, with TRBD2 matching over 12 bases. The CDR3 runs 15 residues. The junction had 6 bases not matched to a gene; V was cut back by 4 bases and J by 8 bases. Germline CDR1 is SGHTA and CDR2 is FQGNSA. CDR3 DNA sequence: TGTGCCAGCAGCTCTACTAGCGGGGGGACGTATGAGCAGTTCTTC. Translating gives CASSSTSGGTYEQFF.

The chain couples TRBV6-1 to TRBJ1-5; no reliable D call. Looked up from germline, CDR1 is MNHNS and CDR2 is SASEGT. The CDR3 covers 13 residues. With 3 bases removed from V and 9 bases from J, the gap between germline ends came to 12 bases. CDR3: CASSDGGVAPQHF. In DNA, the CDR3 is TGTGCCAGCAGTGACGGAGGAGTTGCGCCCCAGCATTTT.

The rearrangement uses TRBV15 and TRBJ2-5; D unresolved. V was clipped by 1 base and J by 5 bases, with 5 bases between them. Germline V gene lookup returns CDR1 LNHNV and CDR2 YYDKDF (reference sequence). This CDR3 has 12 amino acids. The DNA of the CDR3 is TGTGCCACCAGCAGAGTTATTGAGACCCAGTACTTC. Translated, it gives CATSRVIETQYF.

V usage is TRBV9 and J usage is TRBJ1-4, with a possible D match to TRBD1 (5 bases). With 1 base removed from V and 8 bases from J, the gap between germline ends came to 9 bases. Germline assignment: CDR1 SGDLS and CDR2 YYNGEE. The CDR3 contains 13 residues. CDR3: CASSVRGEEKLFF. CDR3 nucleotide sequence: TGTGCCAGCAGCGTAAGGGGCGAAGAAAAACTGTTTTTT.

This clone was recorded only once. This chain uses TRBV24-1 with TRBJ1-2; D unresolved. CDR3 length: 14 amino acids. V was pared by 4 bases and J by 4 bases, with 12 bases between. Germline CDR1 KGHDR, CDR2 SFDVKD. CDR3 DNA: TGTGCCACCAGTGAGTCAGATTTCTTCTATGGCTACACCTTC. This sequence encodes CATSESDFFYGYTF.

This chain uses TRBV27 with TRBJ1-4; TRBD1 matches at 7 bases. V dropped 4 bases and J dropped 5; count of bases not matched to a gene: 7. The CDR3 length is 15 residues. Germline V gives CDR1 MNHEY, CDR2 SMNVEV (reference sequence). The CDR3 bases are TGTGCCAGCAGTTCATGGGACAGTAAAAATGAAAAACTGTTTTTT. It is translated as CASSSWDSKNEKLFF.

The CDR3 DNA follows: TGTGCCAGCCGTTTGTCCCCGAGCTCTGGGGCCAACGTCCTGACTTTC. This sequence encodes CASRLSPSSGANVLTF. This chain joins TRBV6-5 and TRBJ2-6; D uncertain. V was clipped by 8 bases and J by 0 bases, with 14 bases between them. This CDR3 region has 16 residues. CDR1 is MNHEY and CDR2 is SVGAGI in the germline V gene.